This TCR beta chain came from a study of blood T cell repertoires in COVID-19. Across the study: Acute and convalescent COVID-19 specimens originated in the United States, Italy and Spain. The analysed material was cDNA or gDNA that came from T cells, B-cell-depleted T cells, or PBMCs.

In the source study's methods: Amplified reference gene primers provided the basis for estimating nucleated cell counts. The protocol was immunoSEQ multiplex PCR, while the TCRdb copy is restricted to in-frame clones and leaves out a portion. Clonal size and the V and J genes are those of that table, whereas D and trimming came from the DNA. The sample lists 410,000 or so clones, approximately 90% occurring once. The V segment lost 5 bases and the J segment 3 bases; nucleotides outside the gene matches: 3. CDR3 size: 14 residues. The germline V gene has CDR1 WSHSY and CDR2 SAAADI. The V gene is TRBV10-2, the J gene TRBJ1-5, with TRBD1 matching over 8 bases. This TCR was recovered from a woman younger than 45 with active or convalescent COVID-19. Sequencing input: peripheral blood. In nucleotides, the CDR3 is TGCGCCAGCAGTCAGGGGGCCCTCAATCAGCCCCAGCATTTT. The encoded protein is CASSQGALNQPQHF.